Below are 5 T cell receptor beta chains sequenced from a single sample in a study of blood T cell repertoires in COVID-19. Produced via immunoSEQ multiplex PCR; TCRdb's table is partial and in-frame only. Of approximately 69,000 clones in the sample, roughly 70% were seen once. The sample was peripheral blood. Receptors were obtained from a man aged 55 to 70 with acute or convalescent COVID-19.

The V and J genes are TRBV9 and TRBJ2-2, with D perhaps TRBD1 (5 bases). In germline, CDR1 is SGDLS, CDR2 YYNGEE. V lost 0 bases, J lost 2 bases, and 5 bases lay in between. The CDR3 is 14 amino acids. CDR3 in DNA: TGTGCCAGCAGCGTAGGGACAAACACCGGGGAGCTGTTTTTT. Protein product: CASSVGTNTGELFF.

V usage is TRBV2 and J usage is TRBJ1-2; D perhaps matches TRBD1 (6 bases). CDR1 SNHLY and CDR2 FYNNEI come from the germline V gene. The CDR3 consists of 14 residues. V was shortened by 7 bases and J by 9 bases, with 21 bases between the two germline ends. The CDR3 spells CASTYGRGAVSYTF. The CDR3 bases are TGTGCCAGCACTTACGGGCGGGGGGCGGTGAGCTACACCTTC. Full variable domain (remainder filled in from reference TRBV2 and TRBJ1-2): EPEVTQTPSHQVTQMGQEVILRCVPISNHLYFYWYRQILGQKVEFLVSFYNNEISEKSEIFDDQFSVERPDGSNFTLKIRSTKLEDSAMYFCASTYGRGAVSYTFGSGTRLTVV.

This clone turned up a few times. The chain recombines TRBV7-8 with TRBJ2-3; D gene uncertain. This CDR3 spans 12 amino acids. Trimming left V 3 bases short and J 6 bases short, with 7 bases between. Germline CDR1 and CDR2: SGHVS and FQNEAQ. The CDR3 loop is CASSFNRDTQYF. CDR3 DNA sequence: TGTGCCAGCAGCTTCAATCGGGATACGCAGTATTTT.

This clone showed up just once. This CDR3 is CASSHTSAAPETQYF. The CDR3 DNA is TGTGCCAGCAGCCACACTAGCGCCGCCCCAGAGACCCAGTACTTC. This rearrangement joins TRBV14 to TRBJ2-5, with TRBD2 matching over 7 bases. This CDR3 is 15 amino acids long. J lost 4 bases, V lost 3 bases, and 8 bases had no gene match. CDR1 is SGHDN and CDR2 is FVKESK in the germline V gene.

The chain carries TRBV5-4 and TRBJ2-5, with D maybe TRBD1 (6 bases). V lost 4 bases, J lost 3 bases, and 13 bases lay in between. Germline CDR1 is SGHNT and CDR2 is YYREEE (reference sequence). There are 14 residues in the CDR3. CDR3 coding DNA: TGTGCCAGCAGCCTCGACAGGTCAGAAGAGACCCAGTACTTC. It codes for CASSLDRSEETQYF.